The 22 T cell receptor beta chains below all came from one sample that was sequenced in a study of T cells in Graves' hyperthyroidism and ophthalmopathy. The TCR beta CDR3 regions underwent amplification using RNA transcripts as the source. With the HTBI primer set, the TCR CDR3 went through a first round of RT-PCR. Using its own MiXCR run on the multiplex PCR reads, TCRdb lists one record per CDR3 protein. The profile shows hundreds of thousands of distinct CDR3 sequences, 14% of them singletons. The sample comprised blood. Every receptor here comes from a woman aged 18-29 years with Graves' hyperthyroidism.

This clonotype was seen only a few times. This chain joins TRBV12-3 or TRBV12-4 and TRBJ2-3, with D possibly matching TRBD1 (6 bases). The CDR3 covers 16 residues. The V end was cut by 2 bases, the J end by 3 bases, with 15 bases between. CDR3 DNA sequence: TGTGCCAGCAGTTTATATTGGGGGCGCGGGACAGATACGCAGTATTTT. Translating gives CASSLYWGRGTDTQYF.

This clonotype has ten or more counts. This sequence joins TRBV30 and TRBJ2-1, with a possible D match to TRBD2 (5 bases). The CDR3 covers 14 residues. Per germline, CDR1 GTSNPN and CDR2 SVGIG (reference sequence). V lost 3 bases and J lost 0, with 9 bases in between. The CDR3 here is CAWRRRSSYNEQFF. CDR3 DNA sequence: TGTGCCTGGAGGCGGAGGAGCTCCTACAATGAGCAGTTCTTC.

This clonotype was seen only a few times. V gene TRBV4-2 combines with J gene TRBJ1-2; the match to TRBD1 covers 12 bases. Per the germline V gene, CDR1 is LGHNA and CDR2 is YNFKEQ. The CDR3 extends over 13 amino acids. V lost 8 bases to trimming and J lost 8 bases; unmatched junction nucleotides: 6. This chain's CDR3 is CASLGQGARGYTF. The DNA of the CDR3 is TGTGCCAGCCTGGGACAGGGGGCGCGAGGCTACACCTTC.

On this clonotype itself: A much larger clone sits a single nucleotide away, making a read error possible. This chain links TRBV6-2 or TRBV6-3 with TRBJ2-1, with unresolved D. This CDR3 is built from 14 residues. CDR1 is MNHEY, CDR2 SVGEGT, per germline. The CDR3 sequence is CASKTGSSYNEQLF. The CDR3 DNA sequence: TGTGCCAGCAAGACCGGATCATCCTACAATGAGCAGCTCTTC.

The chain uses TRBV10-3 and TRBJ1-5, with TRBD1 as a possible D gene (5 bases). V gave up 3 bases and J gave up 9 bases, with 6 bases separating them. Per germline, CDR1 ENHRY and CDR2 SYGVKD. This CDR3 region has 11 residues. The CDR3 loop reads CAISDQGPQHF. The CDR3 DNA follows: TGTGCCATCAGTGACCAGGGGCCCCAGCATTTT.

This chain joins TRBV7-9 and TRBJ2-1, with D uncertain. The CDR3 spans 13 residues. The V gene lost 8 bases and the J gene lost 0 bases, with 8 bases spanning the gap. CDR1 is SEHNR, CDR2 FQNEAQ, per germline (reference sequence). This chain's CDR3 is CASASSSYNEQFF. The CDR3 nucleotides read TGTGCCAGCGCCTCGAGCTCCTACAATGAGCAGTTCTTC.

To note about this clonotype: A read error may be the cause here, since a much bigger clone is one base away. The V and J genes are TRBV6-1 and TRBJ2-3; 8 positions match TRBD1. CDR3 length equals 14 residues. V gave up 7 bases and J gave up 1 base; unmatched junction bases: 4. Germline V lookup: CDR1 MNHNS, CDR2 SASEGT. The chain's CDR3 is CASTGTGGTDTQYF. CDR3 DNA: TGTGCCAGCACCGGGACAGGCGGCACAGATACGCAGTATTTT.

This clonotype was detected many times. The CDR3 nucleotides are TGTGCCAGCAGCGCGCCGTGGAGTAGCGGGAGGAGAAAAGAGACCCAGTACTTC. Translation: CASSAPWSSGRRKETQYF. This chain joins TRBV7-9 and TRBJ2-5, with 10 nucleotides matching TRBD2. This CDR3 comprises 18 residues. Trimming removed 5 bases from V and 3 bases from J; junction bases left unmatched: 15. CDR1 is SEHNR, CDR2 FQNEAQ, per germline (reference sequence). The complete variable domain, with remaining parts taken from reference TRBV7-9 and TRBJ2-5, reads DTGVSQNPRHKITKRGQNVTFRCDPISEHNRLYWYRQTLGQGPEFLTYFQNEAQLEKSRLLSDRFSAERPKGSFSTLEIQRTEQGDSAMYLCASSAPWSSGRRKETQYFGPGTRLLVL.

The CDR3 region has the DNA TGCAGTGCCCCGAGTGGACTAGCGGGAGACGGGCCAGATACGCAGTATTTT. It codes for CSAPSGLAGDGPDTQYF. The chain couples TRBV20-1 to TRBJ2-3, with 13 bases fitting TRBD2. CDR1 and CDR2 (germline): DFQATT, SNEGSKA (reference sequence). V was clipped by 6 bases and J by 4 bases; unmatched bases: 13. CDR3 size: 17 residues.

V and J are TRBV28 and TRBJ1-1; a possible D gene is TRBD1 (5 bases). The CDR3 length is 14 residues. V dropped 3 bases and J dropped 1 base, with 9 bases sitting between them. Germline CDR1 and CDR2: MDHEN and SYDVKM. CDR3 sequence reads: CASSFVGGNTEAFF. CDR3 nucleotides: TGTGCCAGCAGTTTCGTCGGGGGGAACACTGAAGCTTTCTTT.

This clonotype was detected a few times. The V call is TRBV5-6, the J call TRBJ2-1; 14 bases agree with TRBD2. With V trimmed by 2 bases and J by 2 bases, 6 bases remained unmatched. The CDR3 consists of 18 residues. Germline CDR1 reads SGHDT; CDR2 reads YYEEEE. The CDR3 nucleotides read TGTGCCAGCAGCTTTAGGACTAGCGGGAGGACCGCCTACAATGAGCAGTTCTTC. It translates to CASSFRTSGRTAYNEQFF.

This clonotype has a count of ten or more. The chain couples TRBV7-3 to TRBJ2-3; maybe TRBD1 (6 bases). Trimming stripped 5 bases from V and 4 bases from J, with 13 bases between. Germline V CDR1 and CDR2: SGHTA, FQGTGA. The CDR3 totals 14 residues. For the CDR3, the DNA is TGTGCCAGCAGCAAGGACAGCACGGCAGATACGCAGTATTTT. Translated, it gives CASSKDSTADTQYF.

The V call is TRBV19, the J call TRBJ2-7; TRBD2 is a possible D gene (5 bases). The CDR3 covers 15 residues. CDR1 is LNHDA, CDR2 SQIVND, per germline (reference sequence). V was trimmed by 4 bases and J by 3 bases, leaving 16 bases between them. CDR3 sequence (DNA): TGTGCCAGTAGTAACGGGGATGGATATATCTACGAGCAGTACTTC. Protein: CASSNGDGYIYEQYF.

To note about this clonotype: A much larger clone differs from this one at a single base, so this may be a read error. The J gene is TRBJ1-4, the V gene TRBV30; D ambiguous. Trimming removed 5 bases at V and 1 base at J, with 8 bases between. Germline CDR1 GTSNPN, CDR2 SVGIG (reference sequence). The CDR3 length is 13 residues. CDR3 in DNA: TGTGCCTGGGACGGAGTAACTAATGAAAAACTGTTTTTT. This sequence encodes CAWDGVTNEKLFF.

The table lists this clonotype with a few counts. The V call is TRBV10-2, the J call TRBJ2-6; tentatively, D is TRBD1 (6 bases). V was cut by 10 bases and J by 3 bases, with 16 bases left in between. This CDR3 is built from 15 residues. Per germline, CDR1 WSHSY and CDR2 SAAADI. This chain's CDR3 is CAIKKGESGANVLTF. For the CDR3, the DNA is TGCGCCATCAAAAAGGGGGAGAGTGGGGCCAACGTCCTGACTTTC.

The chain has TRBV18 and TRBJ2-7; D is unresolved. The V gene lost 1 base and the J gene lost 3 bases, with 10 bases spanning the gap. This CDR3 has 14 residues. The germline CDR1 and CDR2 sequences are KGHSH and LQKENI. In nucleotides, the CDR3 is TGTGCCAGCTCACCACAAGGGCGCCTCTACGAGCAGTACTTC. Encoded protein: CASSPQGRLYEQYF.

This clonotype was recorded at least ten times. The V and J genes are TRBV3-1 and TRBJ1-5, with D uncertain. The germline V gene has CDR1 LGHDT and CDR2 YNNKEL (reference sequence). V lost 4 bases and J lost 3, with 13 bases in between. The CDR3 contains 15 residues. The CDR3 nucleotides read TGTGCCAGCAGCCCCTCATACTCCTCCAATCAGCCCCAGCATTTT. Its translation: CASSPSYSSNQPQHF.

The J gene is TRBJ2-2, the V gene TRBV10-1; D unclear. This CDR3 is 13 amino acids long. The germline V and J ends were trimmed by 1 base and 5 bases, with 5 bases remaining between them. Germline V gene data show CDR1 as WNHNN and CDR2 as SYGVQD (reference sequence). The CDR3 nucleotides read TGCGCCAGCAGTGAGTTCCGAACCGGGGAGCTGTTTTTT. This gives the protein CASSEFRTGELFF.

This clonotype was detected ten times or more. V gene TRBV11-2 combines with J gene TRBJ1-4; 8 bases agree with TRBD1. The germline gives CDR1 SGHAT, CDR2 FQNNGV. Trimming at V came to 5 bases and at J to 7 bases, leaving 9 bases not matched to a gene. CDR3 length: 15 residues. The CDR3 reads CASSAIQGAGEKLFF. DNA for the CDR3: TGTGCCAGCAGCGCCATCCAGGGGGCCGGTGAAAAACTGTTTTTT.

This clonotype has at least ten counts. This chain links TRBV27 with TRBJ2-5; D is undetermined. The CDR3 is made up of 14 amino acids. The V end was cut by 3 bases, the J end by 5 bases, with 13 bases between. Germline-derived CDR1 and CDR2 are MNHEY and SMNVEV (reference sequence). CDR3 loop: CASSFTWPGETQYF. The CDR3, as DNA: TGTGCCAGCAGTTTTACATGGCCCGGGGAGACCCAGTACTTC.

CDR3 region: CASSQDWRRGPTEQYF. As DNA, the CDR3 is TGTGCCAGCAGCCAAGATTGGAGGAGGGGCCCTACGGAGCAGTACTTC. V usage is TRBV3-1 and J usage is TRBJ2-7; weak D call: TRBD2 (6 bases). This CDR3 has 16 amino acids. V was clipped by 0 bases and J by 7 bases, with 19 bases between them. Germline loops: CDR1 LGHDT, CDR2 YNNKEL (reference sequence).

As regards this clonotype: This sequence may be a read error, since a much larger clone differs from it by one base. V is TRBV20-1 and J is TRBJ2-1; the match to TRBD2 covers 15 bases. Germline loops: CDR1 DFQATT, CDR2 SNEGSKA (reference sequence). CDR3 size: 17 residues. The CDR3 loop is CSAGGLAGGRDNNKQFF. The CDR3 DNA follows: TGCAGTGCCGGGGGACTAGCGGGAGGAAGAGACAACAATAAGCAGTTCTTC.